Reported below is one T cell receptor (beta chain). Antigen specificity is unknown. These data are taken from a study of shared clonotypes between healthy human individuals. TCRdb keeps only in-frame clones here, not all; method: immunoSEQ multiplex PCR. The table has 300,000 to 400,000 clones, less than 85% seen once. Overall study results and limits: Some naive CD4 clonotypes, roughly 5%, turned up in common across a few donors.

CDR1 and CDR2 from the germline V gene are SGHNT and YYREEE (reference sequence). V dropped 0 bases and J dropped 5 bases, with 14 bases sitting between them. The CDR3 extends over 15 amino acids. The receptor was isolated from a man aged 25 to 45 in good health. Sequencing was carried out using memory CD4+ T cells sorted from blood. Subset: CD45RA-negative fraction. The chain links TRBV5-4 to TRBJ1-2; tentatively, D is TRBD1 (6 bases). The CDR3 coding sequence is TGTGCCAGCAGCTTGGAGCGGGGGGCTGAGTATGGCTACACCTTC. It specifies CASSLERGAEYGYTF.